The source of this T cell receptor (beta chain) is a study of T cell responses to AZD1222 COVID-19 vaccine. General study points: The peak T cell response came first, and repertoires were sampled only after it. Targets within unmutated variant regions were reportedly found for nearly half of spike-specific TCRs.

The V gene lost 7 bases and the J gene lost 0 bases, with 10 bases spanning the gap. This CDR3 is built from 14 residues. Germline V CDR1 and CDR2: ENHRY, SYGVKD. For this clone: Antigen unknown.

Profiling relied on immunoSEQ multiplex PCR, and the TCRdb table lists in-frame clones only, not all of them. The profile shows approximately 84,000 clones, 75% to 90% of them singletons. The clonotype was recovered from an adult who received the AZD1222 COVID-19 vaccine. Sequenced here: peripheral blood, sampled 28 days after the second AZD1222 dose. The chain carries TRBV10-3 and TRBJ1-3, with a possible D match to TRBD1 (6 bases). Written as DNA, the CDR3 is TGTGCCATCAAGGCAGGGGCCTCTGGAAACACCATATATTTT. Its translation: CAIKAGASGNTIYF.